This passage covers 15 T cell receptor beta chains from one sample sequenced in a study of T-cell memory formation after mild COVID-19. TCRdb ran MiXCR on the 5' RACE reads and lists one entry per CDR3 protein. The sample shows 150,000 to 200,000 distinct CDR3 sequences, roughly 11% of them seen only once. Source material: PBMCs or a T cell subset sorted from them (not recorded which). These receptors all stem from a man younger than 35 who had mild COVID-19 (a few samples of this study predate the infection). Cell type and time point are not known.

Only a few counts were recorded for this clonotype. The V call is TRBV7-9, the J call TRBJ1-4; D is unclear. The CDR3 extends over 15 amino acids. Germline V gene data show CDR1 as SEHNR and CDR2 as FQNEAQ (reference sequence). V lost 2 bases and J 5 bases, leaving 12 bases between the germline ends. CDR3 DNA sequence: TGTGCCAGCAGCTTATCGTCCGTGAGAAATGAAAAACTGTTTTTT. This translates into CASSLSSVRNEKLFF.

This clonotype occurred a few times. This rearrangement joins TRBV28 to TRBJ2-7, with 8 nucleotides matching TRBD2. The CDR3 covers 14 residues. Germline-derived CDR1 and CDR2 are MDHEN and SYDVKM. The V and J ends lost 5 bases and 2 bases, in that order; junction bases with no gene match: 5. For the CDR3, the DNA is TGTGCCAGCAGTAGCGGGGGCAGCCCCTACGAGCAGTACGTC. It specifies CASSSGGSPYEQYV.

This chain joins TRBV7-2 and TRBJ1-4; maybe TRBD1 (5 bases). The CDR3 is 13 residues long. Trimming stripped 5 bases from V and 4 bases from J, with 8 bases between. CDR1 and CDR2 from the germline V gene are SGHTA and FQGNSA. This CDR3 is CASSRGVNEKLFF. CDR3 DNA: TGTGCCAGCAGCCGAGGGGTTAATGAAAAACTGTTTTTT. Based on the CDR3 plus reference TRBV7-2 and TRBJ1-4, the full variable domain is GAGVSQSPSNKVTEKGKDVELRCDPISGHTALYWYRQSLGQGLEFLIYFQGNSAPDKSGLPSDRFSAERTGGSVSTLTIQRTQQEDSAVYLCASSRGVNEKLFFGSGTQLSVL.

The genes are TRBV25-1 and TRBJ2-2; a weak D match, TRBD1 (5 bases). V was trimmed by 3 bases and J by 2 bases, leaving 7 bases between them. This CDR3 region has 14 residues. Germline CDR1 MGHDK, CDR2 SYGVNS. The CDR3 loop is CASSDRVNTGELFF. The CDR3 nucleotides are TGTGCCAGCAGTGACAGGGTCAACACCGGGGAGCTGTTTTTT.

This chain connects TRBV5-1 to TRBJ1-6; TRBD1 is a possible D gene (5 bases). Trimming shortened V by 4 bases and J by 6 bases, and 14 bases separated the two germline ends. This CDR3 region has 15 residues. Per the germline V gene, CDR1 is SGHRS and CDR2 is YFSETQ. DNA for the CDR3: TGCGCCAGCAGCCAATTGGGGGGACCTAATTCACCCCTCCACTTT. This sequence encodes CASSQLGGPNSPLHF.

This clonotype was counted only a few times. The V gene is TRBV4-3, the J gene TRBJ1-1; D call uncertain. The length of the CDR3 is 14 residues. Germline CDR1 and CDR2: LGHNA and YSLEER. The V end lost 1 base, the J end lost 2 bases, and 8 bases lay between the germline ends. The CDR3 region is CASSQGWTNTEAFF. The CDR3 DNA sequence: TGCGCCAGCAGCCAAGGTTGGACCAACACTGAAGCTTTCTTT.

This clonotype was counted between two and nine times. V gene TRBV20-1 combines with J gene TRBJ1-1; 10 positions agree with TRBD1. Germline V gene sequence: CDR1 DFQATT, CDR2 SNEGSKA (reference sequence). The CDR3 consists of 15 residues. V dropped 3 bases and J dropped 1; count of bases not matched to a gene: 5. The CDR3 region is CSASQGQGWNTEAFF. The CDR3 DNA is TGCAGTGCTAGTCAGGGACAGGGGTGGAACACTGAAGCTTTCTTT.

This clonotype has more than one count but fewer than ten. The chain has TRBV3-1 and TRBJ2-5; 7 bases are a match to TRBD2. Losses at the gene ends were 1 base for V and 3 bases for J; bases not matched to a gene: 2. The CDR3 consists of 14 residues. Germline loops: CDR1 LGHDT, CDR2 YNNKEL (reference sequence). The DNA of the CDR3 is TGTGCCAGCAGCCAAGTTGCGGGGGAAGAGACCCAGTACTTC. Residues: CASSQVAGEETQYF.

This clonotype was counted between two and nine times. The V gene is TRBV6-2 or TRBV6-3, the J gene TRBJ2-3, with 7 positions matching TRBD2. V shed 5 bases, J shed 5 bases, and the junction held 7 bases outside the gene matches. This CDR3 has 14 residues. The germline V gene has CDR1 MNHEY and CDR2 SVGEGT. The DNA of the CDR3 is TGTGCCAGCAGTGCGGGGGTGGCCCGAGATACGCAGTATTTT. Its protein product is CASSAGVARDTQYF.

The genes are TRBV3-1 and TRBJ2-2; D gene unclear. There are 16 residues in the CDR3. Germline values: CDR1 LGHDT, CDR2 YNNKEL (reference sequence). V was pared by 1 base and J by 1 base, with 10 bases between. The CDR3 nucleotides read TGTGCCAGCAGCCAAGGGTCCAGGTTGAACACCGGGGAGCTGTTTTTT. This sequence encodes CASSQGSRLNTGELFF.

This clonotype was observed a handful of times. J is TRBJ1-1 and V is TRBV4-2, with D possibly TRBD1 on 6 matching bases. V lost 4 bases to trimming and J lost 6 bases, with 18 bases between them. CDR1 is LGHNA, CDR2 YNFKEQ, per germline. There are 15 residues in the CDR3. The CDR3 loop is CASSPMNRVKPEAFF. The CDR3 region has the DNA TGTGCCAGCAGCCCGATGAACAGGGTTAAACCTGAAGCTTTCTTT.

In its sample, this clonotype was seen a few times. CDR3: CASSSGRFRYGYTF. CDR3 nucleotide sequence: TGTGCCAGCAGCTCTGGGCGATTCCGCTATGGCTACACCTTC. V gene TRBV7-2 combines with J gene TRBJ1-2; D call uncertain. Looked up from germline, CDR1 is SGHTA and CDR2 is FQGNSA. The V and J ends lost 4 bases and 4 bases respectively, with 13 bases between them. The CDR3 consists of 14 residues. The complete variable domain, with remaining parts taken from reference TRBV7-2 and TRBJ1-2, reads GAGVSQSPSNKVTEKGKDVELRCDPISGHTALYWYRQSLGQGLEFLIYFQGNSAPDKSGLPSDRFSAERTGGSVSTLTIQRTQQEDSAVYLCASSSGRFRYGYTFGSGTRLTVV.

The chain couples TRBV7-3 to TRBJ2-6; D gene ambiguous. Trimming took 6 bases from V and 0 from J, leaving 9 bases between them. The CDR3 runs to 15 residues. CDR1 and CDR2 from the germline V gene are SGHTA and FQGTGA. In DNA, the CDR3 is TGTGCCAGCAGGTCGACATTCTCTGGGGCCAACGTCCTGACTTTC. Translated: CASRSTFSGANVLTF.

A few counts support this clonotype. CDR3 sequence reads: CASSFRGGRSGELFF. CDR3 coding DNA: TGTGCCAGCAGCTTCAGAGGAGGAAGATCCGGGGAGCTGTTTTTT. The rearrangement links TRBV11-2 to TRBJ2-2, with D perhaps TRBD2 (5 bases). The CDR3 spans 15 residues. With 3 bases removed from V and 6 bases from J, the gap between germline ends came to 14 bases. Germline CDR1 and CDR2: SGHAT and FQNNGV.

This chain's CDR3 is CASSQDEGADYGYTF. CDR3 bases: TGTGCCAGCAGCCAAGATGAGGGGGCGGACTATGGCTACACCTTC. The chain recombines TRBV4-2 with TRBJ1-2; the match to TRBD1 covers 7 bases. Germline-derived CDR1 and CDR2 are LGHNA and YNFKEQ. The CDR3 is 15 residues long. Germline trimming cut 0 bases from V and 3 bases from J; bases unmatched to any gene: 4.